These 8 T cell receptor beta chains share one sample of origin, sequenced in a study of cytomegalovirus exposure and HLA in healthy donors (TCRdb year 2017). Library preparation employed the immunoSEQ multiplex PCR assay. The multiplex PCR relied on a mix of 60 forward primers for TCR Vbeta segments and 13 reverse primers for TCR Jbeta segments. In TCRdb, the immuneACCESS table is reduced to in-frame sequences with V and J assigned. These tables do not hold every clone; where another copy was compared, an unresolved V gene accounts for under half, and the others remain unexplained. The sample table lists about 140,000 clones, 65% to 80% of them with a count of one. The top ten constitute around 10% of the sample. Sequenced material: PBMCs. These TCRs come from a woman between 45 and 60 years old in good health and CMV-seropositive.

The J gene is TRBJ2-4, the V gene TRBV20-1; D remains unclear. The V and J ends lost 6 bases and 8 bases respectively, with 11 bases between them. The CDR3 runs 11 residues. Germline CDR1 DFQATT, CDR2 SNEGSKA (reference sequence). The CDR3 is CSASAPDIQYF. CDR3 nucleotide sequence: TGCAGTGCCTCCGCCCCAGACATTCAGTACTTC.

The V call is TRBV6-5, the J call TRBJ1-4, with a possible D match to TRBD1 (5 bases). CDR3 length: 15 amino acids. CDR1 and CDR2 (germline): MNHEY, SVGAGI. With 4 bases removed from V and 2 bases from J, the gap between germline ends came to 11 bases. The CDR3 DNA is TGTGCCAGCAGTTTACAGGTCGGCACTAATGAAAAACTGTTTTTT. Amino acid sequence: CASSLQVGTNEKLFF.

This chain links TRBV30 with TRBJ2-7; D is possibly TRBD2 (6 bases). V was shortened by 0 bases and J by 4 bases, with 13 bases between the two germline ends. The CDR3 covers 14 residues. Germline-derived CDR1 and CDR2 are GTSNPN and SVGIG (reference sequence). Written as DNA, the CDR3 is TGTGCCTGGAGTGTGGCGCGGGGAGTTTACGAGCAGTACTTC. This codes for CAWSVARGVYEQYF.

The V call is TRBV29-1, the J call TRBJ1-2; 7 nucleotides match TRBD1. Per germline, CDR1 SQVTM and CDR2 ANQGSEA. The CDR3 runs 13 residues. The V and J ends lost 5 bases and 4 bases, in that order; junction bases with no gene match: 7. CDR3 sequence (DNA): TGCAGCGTTTCTTTAACAGGGGCCTATGGCTACACCTTC. Its protein is CSVSLTGAYGYTF.

This rearrangement joins TRBV7-2 to TRBJ1-2; 8 bases match TRBD1. The CDR3 contains 14 residues. The J segment lost 8 bases and the V segment lost 6 bases, leaving 11 bases of the junction unmatched. Germline loops: CDR1 SGHTA, CDR2 FQGNSA. The CDR3 reads CASSPQGAVWGYTF. CDR3 sequence (DNA): TGTGCCAGCAGTCCGCAGGGGGCGGTATGGGGCTACACCTTC.

The CDR3 region has the DNA TGTGCCAGTAGTGACCCAGGGAATTCGGACGAGCAGTACTTC. It specifies CASSDPGNSDEQYF. V usage is TRBV19 and J usage is TRBJ2-7, with TRBD1 as a possible D gene (5 bases). Germline assignment: CDR1 LNHDA and CDR2 SQIVND (reference sequence). V was pared by 5 bases and J by 5 bases, with 16 bases between. The CDR3 contains 14 residues.

V usage is TRBV7-3 and J usage is TRBJ2-4, with TRBD2 as a possible D gene (6 bases). The V and J ends lost 5 bases and 6 bases respectively, with 14 bases between them. The germline CDR1 and CDR2 sequences are SGHTA and FQGTGA. The CDR3 loop spans 14 amino acids. CDR3 in DNA: TGTGCCAGCAGCCCGACCGGGACTCCAAACATTCAGTACTTC. Translation: CASSPTGTPNIQYF.

This clone was counted a single time. The V and J genes are TRBV9 and TRBJ1-1; weak D call: TRBD1 (6 bases). V was cut by 3 bases and J by 1 base, with 13 bases left in between. The CDR3 extends over 15 amino acids. Per the germline V gene, CDR1 is SGDLS and CDR2 is YYNGEE. CDR3 nucleotides: TGTGCCAGCAGCGCTGAAGGACAGTCGAACACTGAAGCTTTCTTT. It translates to CASSAEGQSNTEAFF. The whole variable domain, filled in from reference TRBV9 and TRBJ1-1, reads DSGVTQTPKHLITATGQRVTLRCSPRSGDLSVYWYQQSLDQGLQFLIQYYNGEERAKGNILERFSAQQFPDLHSELNLSSLELGDSALYFCASSAEGQSNTEAFFGQGTRLTVV.